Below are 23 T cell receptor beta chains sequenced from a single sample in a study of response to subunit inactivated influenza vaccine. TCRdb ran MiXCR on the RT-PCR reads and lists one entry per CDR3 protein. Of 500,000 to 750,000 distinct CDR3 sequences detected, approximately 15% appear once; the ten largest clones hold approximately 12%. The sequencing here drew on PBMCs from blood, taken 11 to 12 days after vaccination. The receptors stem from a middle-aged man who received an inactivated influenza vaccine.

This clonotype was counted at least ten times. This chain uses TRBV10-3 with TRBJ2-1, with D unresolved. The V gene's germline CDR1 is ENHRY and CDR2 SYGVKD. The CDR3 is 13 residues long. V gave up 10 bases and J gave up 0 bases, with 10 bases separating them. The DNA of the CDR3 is TGTGCCACCTCAGCGAGCTCCTACAATGAGCAGTTCTTC. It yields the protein CATSASSYNEQFF.

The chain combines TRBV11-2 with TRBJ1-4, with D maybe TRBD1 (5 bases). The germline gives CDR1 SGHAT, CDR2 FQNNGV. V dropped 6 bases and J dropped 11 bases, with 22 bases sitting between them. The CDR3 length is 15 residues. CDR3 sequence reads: CASRLTRDLRFKLFF. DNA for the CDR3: TGTGCCAGCAGGCTTACCCGGGACTTACGATTTAAACTGTTTTTT.

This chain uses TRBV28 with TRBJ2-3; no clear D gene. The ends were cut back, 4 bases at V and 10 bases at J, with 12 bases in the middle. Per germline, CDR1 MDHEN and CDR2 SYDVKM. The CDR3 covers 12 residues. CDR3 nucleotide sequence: TGTGCCAGCAGTTCACTACAGACGGCGCAGTATTTT. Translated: CASSSLQTAQYF.

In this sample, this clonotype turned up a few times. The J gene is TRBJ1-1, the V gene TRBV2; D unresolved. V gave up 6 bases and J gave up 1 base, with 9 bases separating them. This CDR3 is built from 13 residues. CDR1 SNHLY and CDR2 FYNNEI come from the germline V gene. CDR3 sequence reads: CASRAAPNTEAFF. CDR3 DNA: TGTGCCAGCAGGGCAGCCCCGAACACTGAAGCTTTCTTT.

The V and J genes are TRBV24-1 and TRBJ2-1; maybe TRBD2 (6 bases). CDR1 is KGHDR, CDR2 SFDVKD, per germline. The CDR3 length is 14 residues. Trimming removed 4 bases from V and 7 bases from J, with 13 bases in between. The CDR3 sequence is CATSDPTRWNEQFF. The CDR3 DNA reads TGTGCCACCAGTGACCCGACTAGATGGAATGAGCAGTTCTTC.

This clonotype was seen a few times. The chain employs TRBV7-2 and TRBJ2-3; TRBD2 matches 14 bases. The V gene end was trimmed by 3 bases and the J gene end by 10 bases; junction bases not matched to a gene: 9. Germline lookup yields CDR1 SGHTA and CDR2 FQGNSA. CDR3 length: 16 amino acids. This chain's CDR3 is CASSLPSGTSGGSQYF. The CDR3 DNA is TGTGCCAGCAGCTTGCCCTCCGGGACTAGCGGGGGATCGCAGTATTTT.

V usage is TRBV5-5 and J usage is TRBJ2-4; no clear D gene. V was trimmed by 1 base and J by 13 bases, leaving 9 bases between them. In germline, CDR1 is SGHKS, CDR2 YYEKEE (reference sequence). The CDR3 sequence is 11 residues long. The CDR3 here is CASSLLSGQYF. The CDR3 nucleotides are TGTGCCAGCAGCTTGCTGTCCGGACAGTACTTC.

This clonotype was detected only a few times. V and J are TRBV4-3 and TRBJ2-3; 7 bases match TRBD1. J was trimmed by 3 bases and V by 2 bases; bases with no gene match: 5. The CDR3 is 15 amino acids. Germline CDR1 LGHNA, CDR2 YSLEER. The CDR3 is CASSQTAGGTDTQYF. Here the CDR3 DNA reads TGCGCCAGCAGCCAAACGGCAGGGGGAACAGATACGCAGTATTTT.

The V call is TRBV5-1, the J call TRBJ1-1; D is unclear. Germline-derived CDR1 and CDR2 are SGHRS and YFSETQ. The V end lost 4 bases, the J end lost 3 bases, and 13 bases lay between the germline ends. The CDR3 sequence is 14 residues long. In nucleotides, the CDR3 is TGCGCCAGCAGCAGGGAACCTTTGGACACTGAAGCTTTCTTT. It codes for CASSREPLDTEAFF.

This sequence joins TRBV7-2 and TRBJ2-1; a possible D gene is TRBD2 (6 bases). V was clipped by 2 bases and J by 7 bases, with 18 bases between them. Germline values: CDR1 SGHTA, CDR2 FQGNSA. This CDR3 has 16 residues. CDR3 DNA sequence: TGTGCCAGCAGCTTAAATAGCGCGGGGAGCGGTAATGAGCAGTTCTTC. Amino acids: CASSLNSAGSGNEQFF.

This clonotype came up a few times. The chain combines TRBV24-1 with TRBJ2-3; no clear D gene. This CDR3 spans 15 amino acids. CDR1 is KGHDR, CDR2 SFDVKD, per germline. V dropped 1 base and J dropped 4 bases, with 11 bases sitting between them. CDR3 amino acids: CATSDFTSEPDTQYF. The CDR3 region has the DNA TGTGCCACCAGTGATTTCACCAGCGAGCCAGATACGCAGTATTTT.

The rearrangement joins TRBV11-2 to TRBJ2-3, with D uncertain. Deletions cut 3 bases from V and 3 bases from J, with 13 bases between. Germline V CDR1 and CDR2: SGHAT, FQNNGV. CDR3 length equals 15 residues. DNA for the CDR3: TGTGCCAGCAGCTTGAGTCCTTGGCAGACAGATACGCAGTATTTT. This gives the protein CASSLSPWQTDTQYF.

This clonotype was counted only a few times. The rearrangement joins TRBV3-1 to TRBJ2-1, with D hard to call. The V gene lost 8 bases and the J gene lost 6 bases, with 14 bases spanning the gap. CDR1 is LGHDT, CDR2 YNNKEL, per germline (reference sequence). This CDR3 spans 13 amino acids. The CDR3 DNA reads TGTGCCAGCGGTAAGGGCCCCCCCAATGAGCAGTTCTTC. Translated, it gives CASGKGPPNEQFF.

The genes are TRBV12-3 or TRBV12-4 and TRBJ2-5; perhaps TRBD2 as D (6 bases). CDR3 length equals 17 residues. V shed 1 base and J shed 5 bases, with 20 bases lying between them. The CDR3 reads CASSLVGGAEGKETQYF. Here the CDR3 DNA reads TGTGCCAGCAGTTTAGTAGGAGGGGCGGAGGGGAAGGAGACCCAGTACTTC.

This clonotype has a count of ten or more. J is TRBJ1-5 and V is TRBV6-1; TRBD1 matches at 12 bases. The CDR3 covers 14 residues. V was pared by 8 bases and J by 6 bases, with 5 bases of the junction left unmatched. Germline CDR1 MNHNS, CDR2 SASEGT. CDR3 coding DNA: TGTGCCAGCCGGGGACAGGGGGCAGGTCAGCCCCAGCATTTT. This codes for CASRGQGAGQPQHF.

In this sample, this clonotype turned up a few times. CDR3 sequence: CASSVGTSATDTQYF. CDR3 bases: TGTGCCAGCAGCGTAGGGACTAGCGCTACAGATACGCAGTATTTT. The chain recombines TRBV9 with TRBJ2-3, with TRBD2 matching 9 bases. Losses at the gene ends were 0 bases for V and 3 bases for J; bases not matched to a gene: 2. Per the germline V gene, CDR1 is SGDLS and CDR2 is YYNGEE. This CDR3 comprises 15 residues.

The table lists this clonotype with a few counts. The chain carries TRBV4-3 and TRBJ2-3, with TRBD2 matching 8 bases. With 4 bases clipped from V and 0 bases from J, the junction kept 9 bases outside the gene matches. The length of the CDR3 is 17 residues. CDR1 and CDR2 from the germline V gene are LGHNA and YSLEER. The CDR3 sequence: CASSLGGRGASTDTQYF. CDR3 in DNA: TGCGCCAGCAGCCTCGGCGGGCGGGGGGCTAGCACAGATACGCAGTATTTT.

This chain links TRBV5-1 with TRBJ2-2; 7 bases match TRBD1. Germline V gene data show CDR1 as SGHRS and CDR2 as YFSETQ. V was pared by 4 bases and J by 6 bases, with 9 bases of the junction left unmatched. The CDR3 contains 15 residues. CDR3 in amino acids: CASSEGTDRAGELFF. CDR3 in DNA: TGCGCCAGCAGCGAAGGTACTGACAGGGCCGGGGAGCTGTTTTTT.

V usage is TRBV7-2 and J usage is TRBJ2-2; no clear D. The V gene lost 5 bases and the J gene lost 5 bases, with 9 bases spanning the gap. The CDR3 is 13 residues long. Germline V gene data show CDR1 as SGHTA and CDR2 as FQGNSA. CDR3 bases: TGTGCCAGCAGCCCCCGAAAGACCGGGGAGCTGTTTTTT. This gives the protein CASSPRKTGELFF.

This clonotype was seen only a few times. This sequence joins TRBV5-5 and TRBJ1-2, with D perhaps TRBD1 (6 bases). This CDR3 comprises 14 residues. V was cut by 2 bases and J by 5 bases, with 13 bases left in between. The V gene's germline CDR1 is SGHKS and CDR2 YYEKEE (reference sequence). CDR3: CASSFDTQGYGYTF. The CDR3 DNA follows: TGTGCCAGCAGCTTTGACACCCAGGGGTATGGCTACACCTTC. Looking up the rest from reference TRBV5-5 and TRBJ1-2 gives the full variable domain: DAGVTQSPTHLIKTRGQQVTLRCSPISGHKSVSWYQQVLGQGPQFIFQYYEKEERGRGNFPDRFSARQFPNYSSELNVNALLLGDSALYLCASSFDTQGYGYTFGSGTRLTVV.

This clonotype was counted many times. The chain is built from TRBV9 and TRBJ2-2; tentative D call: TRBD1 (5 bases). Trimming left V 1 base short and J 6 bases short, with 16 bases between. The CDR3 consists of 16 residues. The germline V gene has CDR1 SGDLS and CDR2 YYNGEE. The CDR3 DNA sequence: TGTGCCAGCAGCGTATTCTCTTTTGGACAACCCGGGGAGCTGTTTTTT. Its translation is CASSVFSFGQPGELFF.

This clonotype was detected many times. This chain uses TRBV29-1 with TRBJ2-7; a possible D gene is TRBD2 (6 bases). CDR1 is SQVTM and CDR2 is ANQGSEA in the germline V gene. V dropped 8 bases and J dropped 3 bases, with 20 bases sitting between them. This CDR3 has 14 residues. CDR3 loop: CSSPGGLNLYEQYF. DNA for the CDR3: TGCAGCTCCCCCGGAGGGCTTAATCTCTACGAGCAGTACTTC.

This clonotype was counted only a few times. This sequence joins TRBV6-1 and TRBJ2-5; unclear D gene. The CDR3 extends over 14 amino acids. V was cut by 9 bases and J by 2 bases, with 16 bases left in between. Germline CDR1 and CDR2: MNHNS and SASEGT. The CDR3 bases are TGTGCCAGTTCCCGGTACCCTACACAAGAGACCCAGTACTTC. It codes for CASSRYPTQETQYF.